This TCR beta chain originates from a study of blood T cell repertoires in COVID-19. Sequenced by immunoSEQ multiplex PCR; TCRdb stores in-frame clones only, minus some. The sample records more than 200,000 clones, around 89% being singletons. Germline V gene data show CDR1 as SGHRS and CDR2 as YFSETQ. The CDR3 is 15 residues long. V shed 7 bases and J shed 3 bases, with 16 bases lying between them. Participant-reported clinical history was the basis for cohort assignment. For recovered donors of Cohort 3, there were two negative PCRs, clearance, or symptom resolution. Sequencing input: PBMCs or T cells enriched from blood (not recorded which). The chain uses TRBV5-1 and TRBJ2-2; D remains ambiguous. The source is a woman aged 25 to 39 who had recovered from COVID-19. CDR3 protein: CASRVVAGDTGELFF. Written as DNA, the CDR3 is TGCGCCAGCCGAGTCGTGGCAGGCGACACCGGGGAGCTGTTTTTT.